Below, 24 T cell receptor beta chains from the same sample are listed, as sequenced in a study of T-cell memory formation after mild COVID-19. TCRdb re-derived calls from the 5' RACE reads in MiXCR, one entry per CDR3 protein. The table lists approximately 350,000 distinct CDR3 sequences, under 15% of them singletons, with less than 25% in the top ten. Sequencing used PBMCs or a T cell subset sorted from them (not recorded which). The receptors derive from a man aged 18 to 30 who had mild COVID-19 (a few samples of this study predate the infection). Cell type and time point are not known.

The V and J genes are TRBV28 and TRBJ2-6; no definite D call. This CDR3 is built from 16 residues. Germline V gene lookup returns CDR1 MDHEN and CDR2 SYDVKM. With 0 bases removed from V and 0 bases from J, the gap between germline ends came to 6 bases. The DNA of the CDR3 is TGTGCCAGCAGTTTATGGTGGAGCTCTGGGGCCAACGTCCTGACTTTC. It is translated as CASSLWWSSGANVLTF.

This clonotype was found a few times. J is TRBJ1-6 and V is TRBV20-1; tentative D call: TRBD1 (5 bases). Germline values: CDR1 DFQATT, CDR2 SNEGSKA (reference sequence). Trimming stripped 6 bases from V and 7 bases from J, with 10 bases between. The CDR3 loop spans 12 amino acids. DNA for the CDR3: TGCAGTGCACGGTGGGGGAATTCACCCCTCCACTTT. Translated, it gives CSARWGNSPLHF.

The genes are TRBV28 and TRBJ1-1, with TRBD1 identical over 7 bases. Germline V gene lookup returns CDR1 MDHEN and CDR2 SYDVKM. The V and J ends lost 5 bases and 11 bases, in that order; junction bases with no gene match: 8. The CDR3 spans 12 residues. This CDR3 is CASSGDRVGAFF. Written as DNA, the CDR3 is TGTGCCAGCAGTGGAGACAGGGTGGGTGCTTTCTTT.

This clonotype was seen a handful of times. The gene calls are TRBV7-3 and TRBJ2-3; D gene unclear. The germline CDR1 and CDR2 sequences are SGHTA and FQGTGA. The V end was cut by 1 base, the J end by 5 bases, with 13 bases between. CDR3 length: 15 amino acids. The chain's CDR3 is CASSLIPSQRDTQYF. DNA for the CDR3: TGTGCCAGCAGCTTAATCCCCTCCCAACGAGATACGCAGTATTTT.

This chain links TRBV4-1 with TRBJ2-1, with 8 positions matching TRBD1. This CDR3 is 14 amino acids long. Germline V lookup: CDR1 MGHRA, CDR2 YSYEKL. J lost 10 bases, V lost 1 base, and 6 bases had no gene match. The CDR3: CASSQARTGHEQFF. CDR3 bases: TGCGCCAGCAGCCAAGCGCGGACAGGGCACGAGCAGTTCTTC.

The rearrangement joins TRBV7-2 to TRBJ2-7; D is possibly TRBD2 (6 bases). V lost 5 bases to trimming and J lost 7 bases, with 12 bases between them. The CDR3 consists of 12 residues. CDR1 is SGHTA, CDR2 FQGNSA, per germline. The CDR3 protein is CASSPQEGEQYF. CDR3 coding DNA: TGTGCCAGCAGCCCCCAGGAGGGGGAGCAGTACTTC.

The chain has TRBV27 and TRBJ2-4; D gene unclear. The germline V and J ends were trimmed by 3 bases and 1 base, with 19 bases remaining between them. Germline V gene data show CDR1 as MNHEY and CDR2 as SMNVEV (reference sequence). The CDR3 runs to 18 residues. CDR3 DNA: TGTGCCAGCAGTTTTGGGCCCGGCGCTGGGGTGGCCAAAAACATTCAGTACTTC. Translation gives CASSFGPGAGVAKNIQYF.

This clonotype was seen once. V and J are TRBV19 and TRBJ1-5; D call uncertain. The CDR3 is 13 residues long. Germline loops: CDR1 LNHDA, CDR2 SQIVND (reference sequence). With 1 base removed from V and 10 bases from J, the gap between germline ends came to 11 bases. The CDR3 DNA is TGTGCCAGTAGTATAGGGATTAACCATCCCCAGCATTTT. Translation gives CASSIGINHPQHF.

This clonotype turned up a few times. This sequence joins TRBV29-1 and TRBJ2-5, with TRBD1 matching 7 bases. The V gene end was trimmed by 8 bases and the J gene end by 2 bases; junction bases not matched to a gene: 8. Germline values: CDR1 SQVTM, CDR2 ANQGSEA. This CDR3 comprises 13 residues. CDR3 coding DNA: TGCAGCTTAGGGGGCGCGGAACAAGAGACCCAGTACTTC. This gives the protein CSLGGAEQETQYF.

The rearrangement uses TRBV2 and TRBJ2-3, with 8 bases matching TRBD1. Looked up from germline, CDR1 is SNHLY and CDR2 is FYNNEI. J lost 6 bases, V lost 0 bases, and 2 bases had no gene match. This CDR3 has 14 amino acids. The CDR3 coding sequence is TGTGCCAGCAGTGAAGCGGACAGGGCGGATACGCAGTATTTT. Translation gives CASSEADRADTQYF.

The CDR3 region has the DNA TGTGCCAGCCAGCGGGGAAGCGGCGAGACCCAGTACTTC. Its translation is CASQRGSGETQYF. The chain links TRBV10-3 to TRBJ2-5, with 7 bases aligning to TRBD2. V trimming: 10 bases; J trimming: 5 bases; junction bases outside the gene matches: 10. Germline V lookup: CDR1 ENHRY, CDR2 SYGVKD. The CDR3 has 13 amino acids.

This clonotype has a handful of counts. The J gene is TRBJ1-3, the V gene TRBV20-1; 8 positions match TRBD1. Germline V gene lookup returns CDR1 DFQATT and CDR2 SNEGSKA (reference sequence). CDR3 length: 16 residues. J gave up 3 bases and V 0 bases, and 7 bases lay outside the gene matches. CDR3 nucleotides: TGCAGTGCTAGAGAGCCGACAGGGGATCGTGGAAACACCATATATTTT. This encodes CSAREPTGDRGNTIYF.

J is TRBJ1-1 and V is TRBV29-1; D is possibly TRBD1 (6 bases). V lost 6 bases, J lost 5 bases, and 13 bases lay in between. Germline V gene lookup returns CDR1 SQVTM and CDR2 ANQGSEA. This CDR3 has 12 residues. The CDR3 nucleotides read TGCAGCGTCAGAGGGCAGGGGACTGAAGCTTTCTTT. This encodes CSVRGQGTEAFF.

Only a few counts were recorded for this clonotype. This rearrangement joins TRBV12-3 or TRBV12-4 to TRBJ1-5; possible D gene TRBD1, 6 bases. This CDR3 comprises 15 residues. The V end was cut by 6 bases, the J end by 11 bases, with 23 bases between. The CDR3: CASSSPRTDVWTQHF. CDR3 nucleotide sequence: TGTGCCAGCAGCTCACCTCGGACAGACGTTTGGACCCAGCATTTT.

The CDR3 reads CATSRQNTGELFF. CDR3 DNA: TGTGCCACCAGCCGACAGAACACCGGGGAGCTGTTTTTT. The chain employs TRBV15 and TRBJ2-2; D gene unclear. The germline CDR1 and CDR2 sequences are LNHNV and YYDKDF (reference sequence). V lost 5 bases, J lost 1 base, and 5 bases lay in between. CDR3 size: 13 residues. Based on the CDR3 plus reference TRBV15 and TRBJ2-2, the full variable domain is DAMVIQNPRYQVTQFGKPVTLSCSQTLNHNVMYWYQQKSSQAPKLLFHYYDKDFNNEADTPDNFQSRRPNTSFCFLDIRSPGLGDTAMYLCATSRQNTGELFFGEGSRLTVL.

This clonotype was counted between two and nine times. V and J are TRBV4-1 and TRBJ1-2; D gene unclear. CDR1 is MGHRA, CDR2 YSYEKL, per germline. Trimming took 3 bases from V and 0 from J, leaving 8 bases between them. This CDR3 spans 14 amino acids. This CDR3 reads CASSHQATNYGYTF. As DNA, the CDR3 is TGCGCCAGCAGCCATCAGGCAACTAACTATGGCTACACCTTC.

This clonotype was seen at least ten times. The V gene is TRBV5-1, the J gene TRBJ2-2, with 9 bases fitting TRBD2. V lost 4 bases, J lost 0 bases, and 1 base stayed unmatched. The CDR3 has 15 residues. In germline, CDR1 is SGHRS, CDR2 YFSETQ. DNA for the CDR3: TGCGCCAGCAGCGCGGGGGGGCCGAACACCGGGGAGCTGTTTTTT. Its protein product is CASSAGGPNTGELFF.

This clonotype was seen only a few times. The rearrangement uses TRBV4-1 and TRBJ2-3; a possible D gene is TRBD2 (5 bases). The CDR3 spans 16 residues. Trimming took off 2 bases at V and 2 bases at J, with 14 bases between the two ends. Germline loops: CDR1 MGHRA, CDR2 YSYEKL. Written as DNA, the CDR3 is TGCGCCAGCAGCCAACTGGGAGTAGTACCCACAGATACGCAGTATTTT. Protein: CASSQLGVVPTDTQYF.

This clonotype was recorded many times. The chain uses TRBV7-3 and TRBJ2-6; D is unclear. The CDR3 spans 15 residues. The V gene's germline CDR1 is SGHTA and CDR2 FQGTGA. V lost 6 bases and J 4 bases, leaving 13 bases between the germline ends. CDR3: CASRDGTAGANVLTF. The CDR3 bases are TGTGCCAGCAGGGACGGTACTGCGGGGGCCAACGTCCTGACTTTC.

This clonotype has more than one count but fewer than ten. This rearrangement joins TRBV6-2 or TRBV6-3 to TRBJ1-5; D is uncertain. CDR1 is MNHEY and CDR2 is SVGEGT in the germline V gene. Between the trimmed V and J ends, which lost 6 bases and 6 bases, there was a span of 12 bases. The CDR3 is 13 amino acids. CDR3 loop: CASRTDSFQPQHF. In nucleotides, the CDR3 is TGTGCCAGCAGGACCGATTCGTTTCAGCCCCAGCATTTT.

This clonotype was picked up a small number of times. The J gene is TRBJ2-5, the V gene TRBV6-5; tentative D call: TRBD1 (5 bases). V was cut by 5 bases and J by 1 base, with 17 bases left in between. The germline CDR1 and CDR2 sequences are MNHEY and SVGAGI. CDR3 length: 16 amino acids. CDR3 amino acids: CASSTSQGFAQETQYF. The CDR3 coding sequence is TGTGCCAGCAGTACGTCTCAGGGTTTTGCCCAAGAGACCCAGTACTTC.

This chain links TRBV6-5 with TRBJ1-2; perhaps TRBD1 as D (5 bases). CDR3 length equals 13 residues. CDR1 is MNHEY, CDR2 SVGAGI, per germline. Trimming pared 5 bases from V and 6 bases from J, leaving 13 bases between. The DNA of the CDR3 is TGTGCCAGCAGTCCTTGGGGGGGTAATGGCTACACCTTC. Protein sequence: CASSPWGGNGYTF.

The table lists this clonotype with a few counts. The V call is TRBV3-1, the J call TRBJ1-2; D call uncertain. CDR1 and CDR2 from the germline V gene are LGHDT and YNNKEL (reference sequence). The CDR3 loop spans 14 amino acids. V lost 8 bases and J 5 bases, leaving 18 bases between the germline ends. In DNA, the CDR3 is TGTGCCAGCTCTCCCCGAGGCAGGCTTTATGGCTACACCTTC. Protein sequence: CASSPRGRLYGYTF.

The rearrangement links TRBV6-7 to TRBJ2-7; 7 bases are shared with TRBD1. TRBV6-7 belongs to the ORF category, with a function that is uncertain. This CDR3 spans 16 amino acids. V shed 6 bases, J shed 1 base, and the junction held 12 bases outside the gene matches. The CDR3 protein is CASRDGDSSESYEQYV. The DNA of the CDR3 is TGTGCCAGCAGGGACGGGGACAGCTCGGAATCCTACGAGCAGTACGTC.